The entry below describes one T cell receptor (beta chain). No cognate antigen has been identified for it. Base qualities were left out, and no much larger clone turns up one base away. The entry originates in a study of blood T cell repertoires in COVID-19 (dated by TCRdb to the early 2020s). For context, the study as a whole: Samples from collaborators originated in the United States, Italy and Spain and spanned both the acute and convalescent phases of COVID-19. The material from the prospective study consisted of cDNA or gDNA derived from T cells, B-cell-depleted T cells, or PBMCs. Subjects who had been exposed to COVID-19, were actively infected with it, or had recovered from it provided the deeply sampled blood TCRbeta repertoires that made up the dataset. The repertoires were made available in a free public database intended to serve as a resource for research on the immune response to SARS-CoV-2. Samples came from the ongoing ImmuneRACE study (first 160 participants) plus 1,254 subjects from 6 global collaborators. A de-identified subject ID, COVID-19 status, age in years and sex were almost always included in the sample metadata. Where HLA class I and class II types were available, the types were taken from metadata supplied by the sample provider, not from assay-based typing.

The immunoSEQ Assay, a bias-controlled multiplex PCR, was used to amplify TCRbeta CDR3 regions from genomic DNA. As for how the authors treated the data: The number of nucleated cells in each sample was estimated by amplification of reference gene primers within the assay. To quantify the absolute abundance of each unique TCRbeta CDR3 rearrangement, sequence reads were collapsed and filtered. For each sample, productive Simpson clonality was calculated by taking the square root of Simpson's diversity index across productive rearrangements. TCRdb took over this immuneACCESS table, retaining in-frame rearrangements with V and J assigned. Such tables are incomplete; in checked studies, under half of the missing clones stem from an unresolved V gene, and the remainder is unexplained. That table is the source of V, J and clone size, and D and trimming were worked out from the DNA. Here the sample has 45,000 or so clones; approximately 85% occur a single time. 25% to 35% of the sample lies in the top ten.

V trim: 5 bases; J trim: 6 bases; unmatched bases: 10. The CDR3 has 14 amino acids, counting the end cysteine and phenylalanine. The only DNA kept is the CDR3, 42 bases in frame from the first base. The CDR1 and CDR2 encoded by the germline V gene are ENHRY and SYGVKD. The paper's findings and limits, for the study overall: The quantity of clinical and demographic metadata differed by source and by participant and was supplied without curation.

Each collaborating institution followed its own protocols to collect whole blood in K2EDTA tubes. For TCRbeta analysis, collaborator samples were shipped as frozen whole blood, as isolated PBMCs, or as DNA extracted from either sample type. Recombination linked TRBV10-3 to TRBJ2-7, with 7 junctional bases fitting TRBD1. This sequence was found in a woman over 75 with acute or convalescent COVID-19. Sequencing was performed on peripheral blood. The nucleotide sequence reads as follows: TGTGCCATCAGTCTCGGGACAGAAGGGGGCGAGCAGTACTTC. It is translated as CAISLGTEGGEQYF.